The next 13 T cell receptor beta chains were all read from a single sample in a study of blood T cell repertoires in COVID-19. Some clones are missing from TCRdb's copy, which holds only in-frame ones; the method was immunoSEQ multiplex PCR. The sample holds a few hundred thousand clones, 75% to 90% seen once. Material: PBMCs or T cells enriched from blood (not recorded which). These receptors came from a woman aged 50 to 60 who had recovered from COVID-19.

The chain is built from TRBV19 and TRBJ2-3; D gene unclear. CDR1 is LNHDA and CDR2 is SQIVND in the germline V gene (reference sequence). The V end lost 6 bases, the J end lost 6 bases, and 13 bases lay between the germline ends. The CDR3 length is 13 residues. CDR3 amino acids: CASRPTALDTQYF. In DNA form, the CDR3 reads TGTGCCAGTAGGCCAACAGCTTTGGATACGCAGTATTTT.

The rearrangement joins TRBV3-1 (or the pseudogene TRBV3-2) to TRBJ1-5; no firm D call. The ends were cut back, 1 base at V and 7 bases at J, with 11 bases in the middle. The CDR3 is 14 amino acids. The germline V gene encodes CDR1 LGHDT and CDR2 YNNKEL (reference sequence). The CDR3 bases are TGTGCCAGCAGCCAAGCCGGTCACAGCCAGCCCCAGCATTTT. It encodes CASSQAGHSQPQHF.

The CDR3 loop is CASSWGLAGMLVEQYF. CDR3 DNA sequence: TGTGCCAGCAGCTGGGGACTAGCGGGGATGTTGGTCGAGCAGTACTTC. The chain has TRBV5-4 and TRBJ2-7; 13 bases are a match to TRBD2. Germline V CDR1 and CDR2: SGHNT, YYREEE (reference sequence). The CDR3 consists of 16 residues. V lost 3 bases and J lost 6; bases outside the gene matches: 9.

As for this clone: This likely traces to a read error, being one base from a far larger clone. The chain links TRBV5-4 to TRBJ2-2, with D possibly TRBD1 on 6 matching bases. Germline CDR1 and CDR2: SGHNT and YYREEE (reference sequence). Trimming removed 5 bases at V and 4 bases at J, with 6 bases between. This CDR3 has 12 residues. The CDR3 sequence: CASRQGTGELFF. CDR3 coding DNA: TGTGCCAGCAGACAGGGCACCGGGGAGCTGTTTTTT.

The gene calls are TRBV7-2 and TRBJ2-3, with D maybe TRBD2 (5 bases). The CDR3 consists of 17 residues. V lost 5 bases to trimming and J lost 5 bases, with 23 bases between them. The germline CDR1 and CDR2 sequences are SGHTA and FQGNSA. For the CDR3, the DNA is TGTGCCAGCAGCCTGTTACGGGGATCAACCCTACAAGATACGCAGTATTTT. It translates to CASSLLRGSTLQDTQYF.

The V gene is TRBV18, the J gene TRBJ2-3; D is possibly TRBD1 (6 bases). V lost 4 bases, J lost 2 bases, and 10 bases lay in between. Germline V gene sequence: CDR1 KGHSH, CDR2 LQKENI. This CDR3 is 14 amino acids long. The CDR3 DNA reads as TGTGCCAGCTCACAGGGGGTCTCCACAGATACGCAGTATTTT. It codes for CASSQGVSTDTQYF. The complete variable domain, with remaining parts taken from reference TRBV18 and TRBJ2-3, reads NAGVMQNPRHLVRRRGQEARLRCSPMKGHSHVYWYRQLPEEGLKFMVYLQKENIIDESGMPKERFSAEFPKEGPSILRIQQVVRGDSAAYFCASSQGVSTDTQYFGPGTRLTVL.

The rearrangement links TRBV15 to TRBJ1-1, with 7 positions matching TRBD1. This CDR3 spans 14 amino acids. Germline V gene sequence: CDR1 LNHNV, CDR2 YYDKDF (reference sequence). The junction had 12 bases not matched to a gene; V was cut back by 3 bases and J by 11 bases. DNA of the CDR3: TGTGCCACCAGCAGCGGAATTAGACAGGGCTTGGCTTTCTTT. Translating gives CATSSGIRQGLAFF.

Of note for this clone: The sample carries other DNA sequences with the same CDR3. The J gene is TRBJ1-1, the V gene TRBV12-3 or TRBV12-4, with D possibly matching TRBD1 (5 bases). Trimming cost V 2 bases and J 1 base, with 5 bases left between them. The CDR3 sequence is 13 residues long. In DNA form, the CDR3 reads TGTGCCAGCAGTTTAAGGGGGAACACTGAAGCTTTCTTT. As protein: CASSLRGNTEAFF.

The rearrangement joins TRBV7-8 to TRBJ2-7; 7 bases align to TRBD1. CDR1 and CDR2 (germline): SGHVS, FQNEAQ. With V trimmed by 1 base and J by 0 bases, 6 bases remained unmatched. The length of the CDR3 is 16 residues. CDR3 nucleotides: TGTGCCAGCAGCTTAGACAGACAGGGCCTCTCCTACGAGCAGTACTTC. It translates to CASSLDRQGLSYEQYF.

The genes are TRBV7-9 and TRBJ1-2, with 7 bases fitting TRBD1. V lost 7 bases and J lost 1; bases outside the gene matches: 12. This CDR3 comprises 16 residues. CDR1 and CDR2 (germline): SEHNR, FQNEAQ (reference sequence). The CDR3 is CASTLGGGPLNYGYTF. CDR3 nucleotide sequence: TGTGCCAGCACTCTTGGAGGGGGCCCACTTAACTATGGCTACACCTTC. Complete variable domain (other parts from reference TRBV7-9 and TRBJ1-2): DTGVSQNPRHKITKRGQNVTFRCDPISEHNRLYWYRQTLGQGPEFLTYFQNEAQLEKSRLLSDRFSAERPKGSFSTLEIQRTEQGDSAMYLCASTLGGGPLNYGYTFGSGTRLTVV.

Concerning this clone itself: Other DNA sequences of this sample code for an identical CDR3. The genes are TRBV5-6 and TRBJ1-3; D gene unclear. Looked up from germline, CDR1 is SGHDT and CDR2 is YYEEEE. CDR3 length: 14 amino acids. Trimming shortened V by 1 base and J by 7 bases, and 12 bases separated the two germline ends. CDR3 nucleotides: TGTGCCAGCAGCTTGCGTGGTGGAGGGAACACCATATATTTT. Its protein product is CASSLRGGGNTIYF.

The table lists this clone with a few counts. This chain links TRBV10-3 with TRBJ1-1; maybe TRBD1 (5 bases). Looked up from germline, CDR1 is ENHRY and CDR2 is SYGVKD. The V gene lost 6 bases and the J gene lost 2 bases, with 16 bases spanning the gap. The CDR3 runs 15 residues. The CDR3 spells CAIRRMGGLNTEAFF. DNA for the CDR3: TGTGCCATCAGGAGGATGGGGGGACTAAACACTGAAGCTTTCTTT.

Details on this clone: Additional DNA sequences in this sample encode the identical CDR3. The V call is TRBV10-3, the J call TRBJ1-2; D not resolved. The CDR3 covers 13 residues. Germline CDR1 ENHRY, CDR2 SYGVKD. The V and J ends lost 0 bases and 4 bases respectively, with 6 bases between them. The CDR3 loop reads CAISESEGYGYTF. CDR3 sequence (DNA): TGTGCCATCAGTGAGTCTGAGGGCTATGGCTACACCTTC.